This T cell receptor (beta chain) was sequenced during a study of T cell repertoires in cytomegalovirus infection. Deletions cut 6 bases from V and 0 bases from J, with 12 bases between. In germline, CDR1 is MNHEY, CDR2 SMNVEV (reference sequence). This CDR3 comprises 16 residues. TCRdb reprocessed the reads via MiXCR and lists one record per CDR3 protein. This table holds about 530,000 distinct CDR3 sequences, about 26% found once. This chain joins TRBV27 and TRBJ2-6; no reliable D call. The source material was PBMCs. This clonotype was sampled from a human donor in good health (CMV status not recorded). Some clones in this sample may be carry-over from other donors' samples. Here the CDR3 DNA reads TGTGCCAGCAGCCACGCGGCAATCTCTGGGGCCAACGTCCTGACTTTC. Its protein product is CASSHAAISGANVLTF. Combining the CDR3 with reference TRBV27 and TRBJ2-6 gives the whole variable domain EAQVTQNPRYLITVTGKKLTVTCSQNMNHEYMSWYRQDPGLGLRQIYYSMNVEVTDKGDVPEGYKVSRKEKRNFPLILESPSPNQTSLYFCASSHAAISGANVLTFGAGSRLTVL.